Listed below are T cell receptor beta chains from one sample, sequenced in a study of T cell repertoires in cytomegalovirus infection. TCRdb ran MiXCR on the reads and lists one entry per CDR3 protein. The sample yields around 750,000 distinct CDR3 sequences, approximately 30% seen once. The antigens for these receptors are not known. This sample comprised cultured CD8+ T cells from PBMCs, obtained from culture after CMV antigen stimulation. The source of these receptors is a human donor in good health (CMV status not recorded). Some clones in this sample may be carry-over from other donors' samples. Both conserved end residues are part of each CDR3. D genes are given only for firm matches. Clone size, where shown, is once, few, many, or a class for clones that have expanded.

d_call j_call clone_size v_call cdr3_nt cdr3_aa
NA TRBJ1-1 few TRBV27 TGTGCCAGCAGTTCTTTAGGGGTGTCCACTGAAGCTTTCTTT CASSSLGVSTEAFF
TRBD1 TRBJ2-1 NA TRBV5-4 TGTGCCAGCAGGATCAGGGACAGGGGTATGGATGAGCAGTTCTTC CASRIRDRGMDEQFF
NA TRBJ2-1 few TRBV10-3 TGTGCCATCAGTGAGTCGAACAATGAGCAGTTCTTC CAISESNNEQFF
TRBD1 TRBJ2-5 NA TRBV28 TGTGCCAGCAGTCTCGCGGTAGGGGGCGCAGAGACCCAGTACTTC CASSLAVGGAETQYF
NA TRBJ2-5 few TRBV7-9 TGTGCCAGCAGCTTAGCGCGCCCCGGGGAGACCCAGTACTTC CASSLARPGETQYF
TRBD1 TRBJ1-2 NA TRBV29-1 TGCAGCGTGGTCACAGGGGGGGCTTCACATGGCTACACCTTC CSVVTGGASHGYTF
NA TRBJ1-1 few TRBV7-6 TGTGCCAGCACTCCGGGTCGCGAAGCTTTCTTT CASTPGREAFF
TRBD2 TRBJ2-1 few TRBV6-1 TGTGCCAGCAGCACCTGGACTAGCGGGGGGAACAATGAGCAGTTCTTC CASSTWTSGGNNEQFF
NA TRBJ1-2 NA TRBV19 TGTGCCAGTAGTTTTACCGTGAGGAGGGACTATGGCTACACCTTC CASSFTVRRDYGYTF
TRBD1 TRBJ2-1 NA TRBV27 TGTGCCAGCAGCCGAACCGGGACAGGGATGAATGAGCAGTTCTTC CASSRTGTGMNEQFF
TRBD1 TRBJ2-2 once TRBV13 TGTGCCAGCAGCCAAGGACAGGTCGGGGAGCTGTTTTTT CASSQGQVGELFF
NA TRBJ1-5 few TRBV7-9 TGTGCCAGCAGCCTCCCTGGGGAATATAGCAATCAGCCCCAGCATTTT CASSLPGEYSNQPQHF
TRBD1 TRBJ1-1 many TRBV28 TGTGCCAGCAGGGATGGGACAGTAGAAGCTTTCTTT CASRDGTVEAFF
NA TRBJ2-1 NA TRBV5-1 TGCGCCAGCAGCGAGGACAACGGGGATGTGTACAATGAGCAGTTCTTC CASSEDNGDVYNEQFF
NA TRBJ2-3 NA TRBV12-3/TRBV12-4 TGTGCCAGCAGTGTGGGCTACTCGAGCACAGATACGCAGTATTTT CASSVGYSSTDTQYF
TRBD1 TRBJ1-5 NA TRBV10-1 TGCGCCAGGGACCGGGACAGACGCCTTAATCAGCCCCAGCATTTT CARDRDRRLNQPQHF
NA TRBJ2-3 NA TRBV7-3 TGTGCCAGCAGCCCACTCGGCAGGGTAGAAACAGATACGCAGTATTTT CASSPLGRVETDTQYF
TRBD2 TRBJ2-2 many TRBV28 TGTGCCAGCAGTCCTGGGGGGGGAATGATGTCGCAGGCCGGGGAGCTGTTTTTT CASSPGGGMMSQAGELFF
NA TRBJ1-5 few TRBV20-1 TGCAGTGCTAGAGATCGTAGGACGATCAATCAGCCCCAGCATTTT CSARDRRTINQPQHF
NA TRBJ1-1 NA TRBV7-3 TGTGCCAGCAGCTTAATGGGGGAAGACGGTGAAGCTTTCTTT CASSLMGEDGEAFF
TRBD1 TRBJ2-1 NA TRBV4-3 TGCGCCAGCAGCCCAACCGGGACAGGGGGCCGGGGGGATGAGCAGTTCTTC CASSPTGTGGRGDEQFF
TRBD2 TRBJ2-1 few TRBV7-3 TGTGCCAGCAGCGGGGAGCGGGGGGGCTACAATGAGCAGTTCTTC CASSGERGGYNEQFF